A selection of T cell receptor beta chains follows, all from one sample in a study of identical twins. Using its own MiXCR run on the 5' RACE reads, TCRdb lists one record per CDR3 protein. The sample lists about 200,000 distinct CDR3 sequences; about 15% were seen once. This sample was shared with a second study, whose subject was T cells expressing NK-cell markers.

Sequencing was performed on CD8+ T cells sorted from blood. The receptors stem from a woman between 18 and 29 years old in good health. The CDR3 runs from the conserved cysteine through the conserved F or W. The D gene is left open where the match is weak. Not every row has a clone size; where given, it reads once, few, many or a size class.

. | TRBJ2-7 | few | TRBV12-3/TRBV12-4 | TGTGCCAGCAGTTTATTGGGGGTGGAGCAGTACTTC | CASSLLGVEQYF
. | TRBJ2-1 | . | TRBV5-4 | TGTGCCAGCAGCCCGGGGATCCTCCCTAACAATGAGCAGTTCTTC | CASSPGILPNNEQFF
. | TRBJ1-2 | few | TRBV9 | TGTGCCAGCAGCGGCGGGGCCAACTATGGCTACACCTTC | CASSGGANYGYTF
TRBD1 | TRBJ2-1 | few | TRBV12-3/TRBV12-4 | TGTGCCAGCAGGAAGGGGGGGTGGACAGGGGCCAATGAGCAGTTCTTC | CASRKGGWTGANEQFF
. | TRBJ2-1 | . | TRBV27 | TGTGCCAGCAGTCAAACTAGCAGAATCTACAATGAGCAGTTCTTC | CASSQTSRIYNEQFF
TRBD2 | TRBJ2-1 | . | TRBV10-1 | TGCGCCAGCAGTGAGGATCGGCTAGCGGGGAATGAGCAGTTCTTC | CASSEDRLAGNEQFF
. | TRBJ2-1 | many | TRBV12-3/TRBV12-4 | TGTGCCAGCACACCACAGGGCCGCTACAATGAGCAGTTCTTC | CASTPQGRYNEQFF
TRBD1 | TRBJ1-4 | few | TRBV12-3/TRBV12-4 | TGTGCCAGCAGTCTGACAGGGACCGCAACTAATGAAAAACTGTTTTTT | CASSLTGTATNEKLFF
TRBD2 | TRBJ2-3 | few | TRBV9 | TGTGCCAGCAACCCTAGCGGGGGGCAGGGAGATACGCAGTATTTT | CASNPSGGQGDTQYF
. | TRBJ2-3 | . | TRBV6-1 | TGTGCCAGCAGTCCGACCCTATACCAGTACACAGATACGCAGTATTTT | CASSPTLYQYTDTQYF
. | TRBJ2-1 | few | TRBV20-1 | TGCAGTGCGACGGAAACAGCTAGTAATGAGCAGTTCTTC | CSATETASNEQFF
. | TRBJ2-1 | . | TRBV14 | TGTGCCAGCAGCCAAGTTCGGGGGCGCGGGCGGGATGAGCAGTTCTTC | CASSQVRGRGRDEQFF
TRBD1 | TRBJ2-6 | many | TRBV5-1 | TGCGCCAGCAGCATTCGGACAGGGCCCAACGTCCTGACTTTC | CASSIRTGPNVLTF
TRBD2 | TRBJ2-1 | many | TRBV12-3/TRBV12-4 | TGTGCCAGCAGTTTAGGCGGGAGGAGCGCCTACAATGAGCAGTTCTTC | CASSLGGRSAYNEQFF
. | TRBJ2-7 | few | TRBV27 | TGTGCCAGCAGTTTATCCCGAGTGGGTTACGAGCAGTACTTC | CASSLSRVGYEQYF
. | TRBJ2-1 | few | TRBV29-1 | TGCAGCGTGGATCCGACCGGGCTCAATGAGCAGTTCTTC | CSVDPTGLNEQFF
. | TRBJ2-6 | . | TRBV27 | TGTGCCAGCAGTTTAGGCAGTTCTGGGGCCAACGTCCTGACTTTC | CASSLGSSGANVLTF
. | TRBJ2-1 | few | TRBV2 | TGTGCCAGAGGGGAGGGGGCCACCTACAATGAGCAGTTCTTC | CARGEGATYNEQFF
. | TRBJ1-1 | few | TRBV7-6 | TGTGCCAGCAGCTTAGGGATGGTGAACACTGAAGCTTTCTTT | CASSLGMVNTEAFF
. | TRBJ2-7 | . | TRBV11-2 | TGTGCCAGCAGCCCCCATCCCCGGGGCACCGATTCCTACGAGCAGTACTTC | CASSPHPRGTDSYEQYF
TRBD2 | TRBJ2-7 | many | TRBV29-1 | TGCAGCGTGTACATAGCGGGAGGTTACGAGCAGTACTTC | CSVYIAGGYEQYF
. | TRBJ1-2 | few | TRBV12-3/TRBV12-4 | TGTGCCAGCAGAAGGGACAACTATGGCTACACCTTC | CASRRDNYGYTF